The rows below give T cell receptor beta chains drawn from one sample of a study of shared T cell receptors in the human thymus. Sequencing was performed with immunoSEQ multiplex PCR; in TCRdb, only in-frame clones are kept and a portion is missing. The repertoire holds hundreds of thousands of clones, 70% to 90% seen once, with 0.0094% in the top ten. A further study also used this sample, focusing on human thymus T cells.

Sequenced: thymocytes. These receptors originate from a boy younger than two with a congenital heart defect. The CDR3 runs from the conserved cysteine through the conserved F or W. The D gene is left open where the match is weak. The size of a clone is reported for some rows only, either as once, few or many, or as a class for expanded clones.

>TRBJ1-2|.|14|TRBV5-6|.
TGTGCCAGCAGCTTAAACAGGGTTTTCAATGGCTACACCTTC
CASSLNRVFNGYTF
>TRBJ1-1|.|15|TRBV27|TRBD1
TGTGCCAGCAGTCCCGGGACAGGGCCGAACACTGAAGCTTTCTTT
CASSPGTGPNTEAFF
>TRBJ2-2|.|14|TRBV19|TRBD1
TGTGCCAGTATTGGACAGGGGGACACCGGGGAGCTGTTTTTT
CASIGQGDTGELFF
>TRBJ2-7|.|16|TRBV7-9|TRBD2
TGTGCCAGCAGCTTAGCCTTAGCGGGACTCACCTACGAGCAGTACTTC
CASSLALAGLTYEQYF
>TRBJ2-7|.|17|TRBV7-6|.
TGTGCCAGCAGCCCAAATGCAGGGGTACGCCTCTCCTACGAGCAGTACTTC
CASSPNAGVRLSYEQYF
>TRBJ2-6|.|19|TRBV7-2|.
TGTGCCAGCAGCTTGAAATCCGGGACAAAAGACTCTGGGGCCAACGTCCTGACTTTC
CASSLKSGTKDSGANVLTF
>TRBJ2-1|.|14|TRBV7-2|.
TGTGCCAGCGTGGGGGGTTCGGGGGTAAATGAGCAGTTCTTC
CASVGGSGVNEQFF
>TRBJ1-5|.|16|TRBV28|.
TGTGCCAGCATCCTGGCCCCTGACAGTCCGTTTCAGCCCCAGCATTTT
CASILAPDSPFQPQHF
>TRBJ1-5|.|16|TRBV5-6|.
TGTGCCAGCAGCTTAAGACAGACCAAACCCAATCAGCCCCAGCATTTT
CASSLRQTKPNQPQHF
>TRBJ1-6|.|18|TRBV4-2|.
TGTGCCAGCAGCCAAGATACGGTACTTAGCTCCTATAATTCACCCCTCCACTTT
CASSQDTVLSSYNSPLHF
>TRBJ2-7|.|15|TRBV7-6|.
TGTGCCAGCAGCCCCCGAGACAGGGACTGGCGCGAGCAGTACTTC
CASSPRDRDWREQYF
>TRBJ2-3|.|15|TRBV5-1|TRBD2
TGCGCCAGCAGCTTGGGACTAGCTAAAACAGATACGCAGTATTTT
CASSLGLAKTDTQYF
>TRBJ1-1|.|13|TRBV10-3|TRBD1
TGTGCCATCAGCTACAGGGGGAGCACTGAAGCTTTCTTT
CAISYRGSTEAFF
>TRBJ2-3|once|16|TRBV7-2|.
TGTGCCAGCAGCTCCCGGGGGAGCGGCTACACAGATACGCAGTATTTT
CASSSRGSGYTDTQYF
>TRBJ2-1|.|17|TRBV4-3|TRBD2
TGCGCCAGCAGCCAAGCCCCTCCGGGACTAGCGGGATATGAGCAGTTCTTC
CASSQAPPGLAGYEQFF
>TRBJ1-2|.|15|TRBV5-1|.
TGCGCCAGCAGCATTGGACAGCTCCATAACTATGGCTACACCTTC
CASSIGQLHNYGYTF
>TRBJ2-1|.|15|TRBV11-2|TRBD2
TGTGCCAGCAGCTTAGAGCGGGGGGGCCGGTATGAGCAGTTCTTC
CASSLERGGRYEQFF
>TRBJ2-7|once|16|TRBV2|TRBD1
TGTGCCAGCAGTGGGGACCGGGACAGGGTCTCGGACGAGCAGTACTTC
CASSGDRDRVSDEQYF